This is a list of T cell receptor beta chains from one sample in a study of cytomegalovirus exposure and HLA in healthy donors. Libraries were prepared by immunoSEQ multiplex PCR; TCRdb keeps only in-frame clonotypes and omits some of them. Of 100,000 to 150,000 clones in the sample, roughly 80% were seen once. The sequenced sample was PBMCs. The receptors derive from a man younger than 45 in good health and CMV-seronegative. Both conserved end residues are part of each CDR3. D genes are given only for firm matches. Part of the rows lack a size; the others show once, few, many or a class for expanded clones.

cdr3_aa: CASSEPGTGSYGYTF; cdr3_nt: TGTGCCAGCAGTGAGCCGGGGACAGGGAGCTATGGCTACACCTTC; d_call: TRBD1; v_call: TRBV25-1; clone_size: NA; j_call: TRBJ1-2
cdr3_aa: CASSPDTVYSNQPQHF; cdr3_nt: TGTGCCAGCAGTCCGGACACGGTATATAGCAATCAGCCCCAGCATTTT; d_call: NA; v_call: TRBV2; clone_size: NA; j_call: TRBJ1-5
cdr3_aa: CASRGDRGRLGAKNIQYF; cdr3_nt: TGCGCCAGCAGGGGGGACAGGGGGAGGCTCGGAGCCAAAAACATTCAGTACTTC; d_call: TRBD1; v_call: TRBV5-1; clone_size: few; j_call: TRBJ2-4
cdr3_aa: CSFPDLLQETQYF; cdr3_nt: TGCAGCTTCCCGGACTTGCTCCAAGAGACCCAGTACTTC; d_call: NA; v_call: TRBV29-1; clone_size: NA; j_call: TRBJ2-5
cdr3_aa: CASSRGTGGFGTEAFF; cdr3_nt: TGTGCCAGTAGTAGAGGGACAGGGGGGTTCGGCACTGAAGCTTTCTTT; d_call: TRBD1; v_call: TRBV19; clone_size: NA; j_call: TRBJ1-1
cdr3_aa: CASGLDEKGEQFF; cdr3_nt: TGTGCCAGCGGACTAGACGAGAAAGGTGAGCAGTTCTTC; d_call: TRBD2; v_call: TRBV27; clone_size: NA; j_call: TRBJ2-1
cdr3_aa: CASSNPGGAGNSPLHF; cdr3_nt: TGTGCCAGCAGCAACCCAGGGGGCGCGGGAAATTCACCCCTCCACTTT; d_call: TRBD1; v_call: TRBV9; clone_size: NA; j_call: TRBJ1-6
cdr3_aa: CASSLYPSTGGSSYEQYF; cdr3_nt: TGTGCCAGCAGTTTATACCCCTCCACAGGGGGCTCCTCCTACGAGCAGTACTTC; d_call: TRBD1; v_call: TRBV28; clone_size: NA; j_call: TRBJ2-7
cdr3_aa: CATPSKGQGYTEAFF; cdr3_nt: TGTGCCACCCCTTCAAAGGGTCAGGGCTACACTGAAGCTTTCTTT; d_call: NA; v_call: TRBV11-3; clone_size: NA; j_call: TRBJ1-1
cdr3_aa: CASSYSGKGRPTEAFF; cdr3_nt: TGTGCCAGCAGTTACTCGGGGAAAGGGAGACCCACTGAAGCTTTCTTT; d_call: NA; v_call: TRBV6-5; clone_size: NA; j_call: TRBJ1-1
cdr3_aa: CASSIVGPANEKLFF; cdr3_nt: TGTGCCAGTAGTATAGTGGGGCCTGCGAATGAAAAACTGTTTTTT; d_call: NA; v_call: TRBV19; clone_size: NA; j_call: TRBJ1-4
cdr3_aa: CASSGSTRANYGYTF; cdr3_nt: TGTGCCAGCAGTGGTTCCACCCGGGCTAACTATGGCTACACCTTC; d_call: NA; v_call: TRBV6-1; clone_size: once; j_call: TRBJ1-2
cdr3_aa: CASSGTGGHYNEQFF; cdr3_nt: TGTGCCAGCAGCGGGACGGGGGGCCATTACAATGAGCAGTTCTTC; d_call: NA; v_call: TRBV9; clone_size: NA; j_call: TRBJ2-1
cdr3_aa: CASKSRDTEAFF; cdr3_nt: TGTGCCTCCAAAAGCAGGGATACTGAAGCTTTCTTT; d_call: NA; v_call: TRBV5-4; clone_size: NA; j_call: TRBJ1-1
cdr3_aa: CAISGDNTDTQYF; cdr3_nt: TGTGCCATCAGTGGGGACAACACAGATACGCAGTATTTT; d_call: NA; v_call: TRBV10-3; clone_size: few; j_call: TRBJ2-3
cdr3_aa: CASSAPGTGSYGYTF; cdr3_nt: TGTGCCAGCAGCGCCCCCGGGACAGGATCCTATGGCTACACCTTC; d_call: TRBD1; v_call: TRBV16; clone_size: NA; j_call: TRBJ1-2
cdr3_aa: CASSSPTSRETSSYNEQFF; cdr3_nt: TGTGCCAGCAGCTCCCCAACTAGTCGGGAAACCAGCTCCTACAATGAGCAGTTCTTC; d_call: NA; v_call: TRBV7-2; clone_size: NA; j_call: TRBJ2-1
cdr3_aa: CASSVVWDSKTQYF; cdr3_nt: TGTGCCAGCAGCGTAGTTTGGGACAGTAAGACCCAGTACTTC; d_call: TRBD1; v_call: TRBV9; clone_size: NA; j_call: TRBJ2-5
cdr3_aa: CSVEDPTGSREQYF; cdr3_nt: TGCAGCGTTGAAGATCCAACAGGGTCGAGGGAGCAGTACTTC; d_call: NA; v_call: TRBV29-1; clone_size: NA; j_call: TRBJ2-7
cdr3_aa: CASSEYGAGVSSTGELFF; cdr3_nt: TGTGCCAGCAGTGAATATGGGGCCGGAGTTTCGAGCACCGGGGAGCTGTTTTTT; d_call: NA; v_call: TRBV25-1; clone_size: NA; j_call: TRBJ2-2
cdr3_aa: CASSAQGNAGNTIYF; cdr3_nt: TGTGCCAGCAGCGCCCAGGGGAATGCAGGAAACACCATATATTTT; d_call: NA; v_call: TRBV9; clone_size: NA; j_call: TRBJ1-3
cdr3_aa: CASSPLSGAGEAFF; cdr3_nt: TGTGCCAGCAGTCCACTGAGCGGGGCCGGTGAAGCTTTCTTT; d_call: NA; v_call: TRBV28; clone_size: NA; j_call: TRBJ1-1
cdr3_aa: CASGLQGSPNYGYTF; cdr3_nt: TGTGCCAGCGGTTTACAGGGGTCCCCAAACTATGGCTACACCTTC; d_call: TRBD1; v_call: TRBV6-5; clone_size: NA; j_call: TRBJ1-2
cdr3_aa: CASSLHRGSTEAFF; cdr3_nt: TGTGCCAGCAGCTTACACAGGGGTTCAACTGAAGCTTTCTTT; d_call: TRBD1; v_call: TRBV11-3; clone_size: NA; j_call: TRBJ1-1
cdr3_aa: CASSHRTATHEQYF; cdr3_nt: TGTGCCAGTAGTCACAGGACGGCGACCCACGAGCAGTACTTC; d_call: NA; v_call: TRBV19; clone_size: few; j_call: TRBJ2-7
cdr3_aa: CASGPAGSSYNEQFF; cdr3_nt: TGCGCCAGCGGGCCCGCCGGGAGCTCCTACAATGAGCAGTTCTTC; d_call: NA; v_call: TRBV10-1; clone_size: NA; j_call: TRBJ2-1
cdr3_aa: CASRGTVNTEAFF; cdr3_nt: TGTGCCAGCAGAGGGACAGTAAACACTGAAGCTTTCTTT; d_call: TRBD1; v_call: TRBV28; clone_size: NA; j_call: TRBJ1-1
cdr3_aa: CASISTGEGYGYTF; cdr3_nt: TGTGCCAGTATTTCGACAGGGGAGGGCTATGGCTACACCTTC; d_call: TRBD1; v_call: TRBV19; clone_size: NA; j_call: TRBJ1-2
cdr3_aa: CATSTLEAGIDNEQFF; cdr3_nt: TGTGCCACCAGCACCCTCGAAGCGGGGATCGACAATGAGCAGTTCTTC; d_call: TRBD2; v_call: TRBV15; clone_size: NA; j_call: TRBJ2-1
cdr3_aa: CASSRKGGGGQDTQYF; cdr3_nt: TGTGCCAGCAGCCGAAAGGGCGGGGGGGGCCAAGATACGCAGTATTTT; d_call: TRBD2; v_call: TRBV4-2; clone_size: NA; j_call: TRBJ2-3
cdr3_aa: CSVDGGLETQYF; cdr3_nt: TGCAGCGTTGATGGAGGGCTAGAGACCCAGTACTTC; d_call: NA; v_call: TRBV29-1; clone_size: NA; j_call: TRBJ2-5
cdr3_aa: CASSLAGGGEGYTF; cdr3_nt: TGTGCCAGCAGCTTGGCCGGGGGGGGAGAAGGCTACACCTTC; d_call: NA; v_call: TRBV5-6; clone_size: NA; j_call: TRBJ1-2
cdr3_aa: CASSYSTGIADTQYF; cdr3_nt: TGTGCCAGCAGTTACTCGACAGGGATCGCGGATACGCAGTATTTT; d_call: TRBD1; v_call: TRBV6-6; clone_size: NA; j_call: TRBJ2-3
cdr3_aa: CASSLAGGASNLPYEQYF; cdr3_nt: TGTGCCAGCAGCTTGGCTGGAGGGGCCTCAAACCTCCCCTACGAGCAGTACTTC; d_call: NA; v_call: TRBV5-6; clone_size: NA; j_call: TRBJ2-7
cdr3_aa: CASGYGRESTDTQYF; cdr3_nt: TGTGCCAGCGGCTACGGGCGGGAGAGCACAGATACGCAGTATTTT; d_call: TRBD2; v_call: TRBV6-6; clone_size: NA; j_call: TRBJ2-3
cdr3_aa: CSVSGGPSNQPQHF; cdr3_nt: TGCAGCGTTTCCGGGGGGCCTAGCAATCAGCCCCAGCATTTT; d_call: NA; v_call: TRBV29-1; clone_size: NA; j_call: TRBJ1-5
cdr3_aa: CASIQGIYSNQPQHF; cdr3_nt: TGTGCCAGCATTCAGGGGATCTATAGCAATCAGCCCCAACATTTT; d_call: NA; v_call: TRBV28; clone_size: NA; j_call: TRBJ1-5
cdr3_aa: CASSYFPGGGQPQHF; cdr3_nt: TGTGCCAGCAGTTACTTCCCGGGGGGGGGTCAGCCCCAGCATTTT; d_call: NA; v_call: TRBV6-5; clone_size: NA; j_call: TRBJ1-5
cdr3_aa: CASSHWHVGNTIYF; cdr3_nt: TGTGCCAGCAGCCACTGGCACGTTGGAAACACCATATATTTT; d_call: NA; v_call: TRBV14; clone_size: NA; j_call: TRBJ1-3
cdr3_aa: CASSLSWTGTDEQYF; cdr3_nt: TGTGCCAGCAGTTTATCTTGGACAGGGACTGATGAGCAGTACTTC; d_call: TRBD1; v_call: TRBV28; clone_size: NA; j_call: TRBJ2-7
cdr3_aa: CASSQVQGYEQYF; cdr3_nt: TGCGCCAGCAGCCAAGTTCAGGGCTACGAGCAGTACTTC; d_call: NA; v_call: TRBV4-1; clone_size: few; j_call: TRBJ2-7